This T cell receptor (beta chain) was identified in a study of shared clonotypes between healthy human individuals. Notes on the study in general: A generally larger estimated richness was seen in naive subsets than in memory subsets.

Deep-level running was used for the assay. The data were produced by immunoSEQ multiplex PCR, yet TCRdb's version contains in-frame clones alone and is incomplete. The sample includes about 2.4 million clones, approximately 94% of them seen just once. The CDR3 covers 14 residues. V was clipped by 5 bases and J by 3 bases, with 11 bases between them. Germline values: CDR1 MNHEY, CDR2 SVGAGI. Concerning this clone itself: Its specificity is unknown.

In the CD4+ fraction, cells were divided into CD45RA+ naive and CD45RA-negative memory subsets. The rearrangement uses TRBV6-5 and TRBJ1-5; possibly TRBD1 for D (5 bases). The sequencing input was naive CD4+ T cells from PBMCs. Subset defined: CD45RA+ positively selected. The clonotype originates from a young man in good health. Some clones in this sample may be carry-over from other donors' samples. In nucleotides, the CDR3 is TGTGCCAGCAGTGATCGACAGTACAATCAGCCCCAGCATTTT. This codes for CASSDRQYNQPQHF.